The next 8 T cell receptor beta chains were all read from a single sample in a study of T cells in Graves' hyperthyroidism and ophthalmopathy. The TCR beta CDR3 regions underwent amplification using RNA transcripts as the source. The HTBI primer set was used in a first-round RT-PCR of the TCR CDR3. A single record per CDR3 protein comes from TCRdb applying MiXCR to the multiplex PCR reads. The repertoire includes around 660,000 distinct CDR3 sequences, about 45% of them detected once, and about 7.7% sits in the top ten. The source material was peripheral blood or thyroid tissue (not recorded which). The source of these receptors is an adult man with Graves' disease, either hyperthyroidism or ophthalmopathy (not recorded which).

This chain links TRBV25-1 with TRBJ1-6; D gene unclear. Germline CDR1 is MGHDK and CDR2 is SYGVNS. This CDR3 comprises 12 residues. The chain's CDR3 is CARLPGDSPLHF. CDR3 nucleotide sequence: TGTGCTAGACTTCCTGGGGATTCACCCCTCCACTTT.

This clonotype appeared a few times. CDR3 in amino acids: CASSEEVQGPRQETQYF. The CDR3 nucleotides are TGTGCCAGCAGTGAAGAGGTGCAAGGGCCTCGGCAAGAGACCCAGTACTTC. This rearrangement joins TRBV6-1 to TRBJ2-5; D remains unclear. CDR1 and CDR2 from the germline V gene are MNHNS and SASEGT. V lost 1 base and J 2 bases, leaving 17 bases between the germline ends. CDR3 length: 17 amino acids.

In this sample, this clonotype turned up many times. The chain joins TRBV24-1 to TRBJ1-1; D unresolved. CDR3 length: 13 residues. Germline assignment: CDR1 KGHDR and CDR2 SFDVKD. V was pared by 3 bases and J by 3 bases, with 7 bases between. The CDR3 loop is CATSDRRYTEAFF. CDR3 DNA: TGTGCCACCAGTGATAGGAGATACACTGAAGCTTTCTTT.

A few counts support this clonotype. CDR3 sequence reads: CSAQGQGLSEKLFF. As DNA, the CDR3 is TGCAGTGCCCAGGGACAGGGCTTAAGTGAAAAACTGTTTTTT. The rearrangement uses TRBV20-1 and TRBJ1-4; 9 positions agree with TRBD1. The CDR3 length is 14 residues. V was clipped by 6 bases and J by 7 bases; unmatched bases: 9. Per the germline V gene, CDR1 is DFQATT and CDR2 is SNEGSKA (reference sequence).

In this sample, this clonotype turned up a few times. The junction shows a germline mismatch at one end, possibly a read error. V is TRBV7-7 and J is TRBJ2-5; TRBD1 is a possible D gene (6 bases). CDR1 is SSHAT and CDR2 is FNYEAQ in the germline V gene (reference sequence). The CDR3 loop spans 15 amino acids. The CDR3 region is CASSLRGTGQETQYF. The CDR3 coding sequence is TGTGCTAGCAGCTTAAGGGGGACCGGCCAAGAGACCCAGTACTTC.

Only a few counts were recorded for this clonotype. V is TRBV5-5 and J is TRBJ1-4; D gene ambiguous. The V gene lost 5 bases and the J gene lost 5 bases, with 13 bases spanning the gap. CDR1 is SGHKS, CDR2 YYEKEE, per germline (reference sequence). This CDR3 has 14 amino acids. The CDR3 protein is CASRRQRGNEKLFF. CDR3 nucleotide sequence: TGTGCCAGCAGACGCCAGCGCGGAAATGAAAAACTGTTTTTT.

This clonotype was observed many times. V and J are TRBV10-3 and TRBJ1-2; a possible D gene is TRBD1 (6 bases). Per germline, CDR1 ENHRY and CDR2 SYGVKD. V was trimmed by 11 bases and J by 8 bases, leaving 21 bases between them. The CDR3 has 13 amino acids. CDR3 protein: CAGTDSGSRGYTF. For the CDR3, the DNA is TGTGCCGGAACGGACAGCGGGTCGCGGGGCTACACCTTC.

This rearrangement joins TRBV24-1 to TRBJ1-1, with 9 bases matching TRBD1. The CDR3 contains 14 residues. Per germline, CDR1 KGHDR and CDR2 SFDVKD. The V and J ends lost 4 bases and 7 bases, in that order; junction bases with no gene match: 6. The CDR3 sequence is CATSDPTGGDEAFF. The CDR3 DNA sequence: TGTGCCACCAGTGACCCGACAGGGGGAGATGAAGCTTTCTTT.